This T cell receptor (beta chain) was captured in a study of CD8+ T cells in alopecia areata. Overall study results and limits: Scalp samples also contribute reads from the resident alphabeta T cells found in normal skin. Relative to mice, TCR sharing across patients was less clear, a difference possibly HLA-related.

In each case, RNA was isolated and then reverse transcribed into cDNA as the sequencing template. Produced via immunoSEQ multiplex PCR; TCRdb's table is partial and in-frame only. The sample has about 82,000 clones; 45% to 60% are singletons. The CDR3 length is 11 residues. The germline V and J ends were trimmed by 4 bases and 6 bases, with 10 bases remaining between them. Germline V gene lookup returns CDR1 SQVTM and CDR2 ANQGSEA. Lesional scalp punch biopsies and peripheral blood were collected from alopecia areata patients. This clone was detected only once. The antigen is unknown. Sequenced material: NKG2D-high CD8+ T cells sorted from blood. The chain recombines TRBV29-1 with TRBJ2-7; D gene unclear. The clonotype was recovered from a human donor with alopecia areata. In DNA, the CDR3 is TGCAGCGTTGTGGTCGACCCCGAGCAGTACTTC. Encoded protein: CSVVVDPEQYF.